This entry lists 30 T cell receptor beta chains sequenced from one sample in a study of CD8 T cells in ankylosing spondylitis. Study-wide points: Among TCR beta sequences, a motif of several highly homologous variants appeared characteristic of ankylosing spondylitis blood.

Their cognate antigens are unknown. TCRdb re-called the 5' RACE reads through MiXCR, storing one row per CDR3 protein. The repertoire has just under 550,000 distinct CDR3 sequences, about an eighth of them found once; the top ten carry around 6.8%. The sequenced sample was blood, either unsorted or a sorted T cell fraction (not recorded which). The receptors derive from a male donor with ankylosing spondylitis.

CDR3 nucleotide sequence: TGCGCCAGCAGCTTGGGACCGCCGCCCTCCTACGAGCAGTACGTC. It translates to CASSLGPPPSYEQYV. This sequence joins TRBV5-1 and TRBJ2-7; D gene ambiguous. The V and J ends lost 0 bases and 0 bases respectively, with 10 bases between them. Per the germline V gene, CDR1 is SGHRS and CDR2 is YFSETQ. This CDR3 has 15 amino acids.

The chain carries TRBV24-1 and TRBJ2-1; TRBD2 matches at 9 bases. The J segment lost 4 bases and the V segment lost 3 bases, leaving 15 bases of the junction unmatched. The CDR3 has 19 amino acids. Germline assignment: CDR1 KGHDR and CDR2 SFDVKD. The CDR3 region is CATSDRATSGSDNYNEQFF. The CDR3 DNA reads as TGTGCCACCAGTGATCGAGCGACTAGCGGAAGCGACAATTACAATGAGCAGTTCTTC.

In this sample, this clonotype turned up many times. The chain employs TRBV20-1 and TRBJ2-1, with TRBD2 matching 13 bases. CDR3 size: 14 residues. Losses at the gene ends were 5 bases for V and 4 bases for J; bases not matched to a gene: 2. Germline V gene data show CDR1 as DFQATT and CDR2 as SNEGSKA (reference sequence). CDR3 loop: CSAWTSGGYNEQFF. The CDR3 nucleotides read TGCAGTGCTTGGACTAGCGGGGGTTACAATGAGCAGTTCTTC.

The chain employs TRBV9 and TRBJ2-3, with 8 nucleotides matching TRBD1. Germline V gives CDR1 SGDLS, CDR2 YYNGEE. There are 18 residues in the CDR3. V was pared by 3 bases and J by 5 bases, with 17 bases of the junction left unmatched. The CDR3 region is CASSARTGFRGRQDTQYF. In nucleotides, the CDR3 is TGTGCCAGCAGCGCCCGGACAGGGTTCCGGGGGAGGCAAGATACGCAGTATTTT.

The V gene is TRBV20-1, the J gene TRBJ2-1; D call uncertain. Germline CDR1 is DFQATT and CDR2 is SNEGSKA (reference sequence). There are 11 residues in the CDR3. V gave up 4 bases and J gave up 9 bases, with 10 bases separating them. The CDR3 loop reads CSATKNFEQFF. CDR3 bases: TGCAGTGCTACTAAGAACTTTGAGCAGTTCTTC.

The CDR3 coding sequence is TGTGCCAGCAGCCAAGTCCGCGGCGGGGAGCTGTTTTTT. It is translated as CASSQVRGGELFF. The V and J genes are TRBV14 and TRBJ2-2; D remains ambiguous. The ends were cut back, 1 base at V and 7 bases at J, with 7 bases in the middle. This CDR3 comprises 13 residues. Germline CDR1 SGHDN, CDR2 FVKESK.

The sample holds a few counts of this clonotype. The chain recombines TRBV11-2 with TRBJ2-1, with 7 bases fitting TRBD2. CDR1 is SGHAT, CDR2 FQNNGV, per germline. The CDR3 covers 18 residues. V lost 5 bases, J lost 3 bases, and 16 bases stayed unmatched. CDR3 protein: CASSTERGGRNYYNEQFF. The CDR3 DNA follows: TGTGCCAGCAGCACAGAACGCGGGGGTCGAAATTACTACAATGAGCAGTTCTTC.

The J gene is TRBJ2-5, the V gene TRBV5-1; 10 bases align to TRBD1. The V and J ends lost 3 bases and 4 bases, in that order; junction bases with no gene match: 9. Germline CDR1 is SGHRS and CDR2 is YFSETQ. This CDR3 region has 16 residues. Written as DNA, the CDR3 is TGCGCCAGCAGCTGGACCGGGACAGGGGAGGGAGAGACCCAGTACTTC. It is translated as CASSWTGTGEGETQYF.

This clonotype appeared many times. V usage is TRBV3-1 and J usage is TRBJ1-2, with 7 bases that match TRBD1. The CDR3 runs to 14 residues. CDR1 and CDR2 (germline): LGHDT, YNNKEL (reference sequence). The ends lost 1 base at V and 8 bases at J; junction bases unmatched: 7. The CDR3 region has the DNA TGTGCCAGCAGCCAAGGACAGGGACAAACAGGCTACACCTTC. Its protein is CASSQGQGQTGYTF.

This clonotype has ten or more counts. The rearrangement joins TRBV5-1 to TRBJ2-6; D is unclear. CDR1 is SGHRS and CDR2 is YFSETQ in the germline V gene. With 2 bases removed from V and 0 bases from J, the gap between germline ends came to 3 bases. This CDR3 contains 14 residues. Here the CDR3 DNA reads TGCGCCAGCAGCTTAGGCTCTGGGGCCAACGTCCTGACTTTC. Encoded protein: CASSLGSGANVLTF.

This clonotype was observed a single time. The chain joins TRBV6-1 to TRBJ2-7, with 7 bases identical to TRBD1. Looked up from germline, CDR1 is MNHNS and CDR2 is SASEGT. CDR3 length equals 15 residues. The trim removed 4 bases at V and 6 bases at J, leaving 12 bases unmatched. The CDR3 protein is CASSATRGRAIEQYV. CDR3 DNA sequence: TGTGCCAGCAGTGCGACAAGGGGGCGAGCGATCGAGCAGTACGTC.

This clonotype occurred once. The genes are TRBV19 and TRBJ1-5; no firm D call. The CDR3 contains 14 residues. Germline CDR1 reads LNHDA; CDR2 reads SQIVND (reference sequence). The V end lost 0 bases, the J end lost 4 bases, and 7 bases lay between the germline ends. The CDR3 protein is CASSIDGRNQPQHF. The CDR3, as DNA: TGTGCCAGTAGTATAGATGGGAGGAATCAGCCCCAGCATTTT.

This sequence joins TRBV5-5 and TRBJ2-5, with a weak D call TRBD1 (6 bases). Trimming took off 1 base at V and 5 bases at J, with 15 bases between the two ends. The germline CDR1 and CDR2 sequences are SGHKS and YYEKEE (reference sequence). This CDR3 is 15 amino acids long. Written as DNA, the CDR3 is TGTGCCAGCAGCTTGTCTGGGGGCCTCGGGGAGACCCAGTACTTC. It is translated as CASSLSGGLGETQYF.

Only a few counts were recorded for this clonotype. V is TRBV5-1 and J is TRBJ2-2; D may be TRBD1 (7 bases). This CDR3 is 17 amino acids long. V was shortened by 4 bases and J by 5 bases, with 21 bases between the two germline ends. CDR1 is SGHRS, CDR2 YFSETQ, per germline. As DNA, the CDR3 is TGCGCCAGCAGCCTATCTGGAGGAGGGGGCAATACCGGGGAGCTGTTTTTT. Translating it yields CASSLSGGGGNTGELFF.

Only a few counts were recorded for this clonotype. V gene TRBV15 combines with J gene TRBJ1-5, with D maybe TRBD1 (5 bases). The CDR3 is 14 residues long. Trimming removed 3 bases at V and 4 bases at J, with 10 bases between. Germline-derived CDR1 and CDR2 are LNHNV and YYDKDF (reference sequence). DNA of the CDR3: TGTGCCACCAGCAGGGGGCAGGAAAATCAGCCCCAGCATTTT. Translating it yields CATSRGQENQPQHF.

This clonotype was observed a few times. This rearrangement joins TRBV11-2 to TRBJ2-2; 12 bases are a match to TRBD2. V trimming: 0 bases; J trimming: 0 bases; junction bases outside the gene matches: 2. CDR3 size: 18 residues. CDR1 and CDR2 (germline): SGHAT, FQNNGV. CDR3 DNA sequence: TGTGCCAGCAGCTTAGACCTAGCGGGAGGGCCGAACACCGGGGAGCTGTTTTTT. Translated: CASSLDLAGGPNTGELFF.

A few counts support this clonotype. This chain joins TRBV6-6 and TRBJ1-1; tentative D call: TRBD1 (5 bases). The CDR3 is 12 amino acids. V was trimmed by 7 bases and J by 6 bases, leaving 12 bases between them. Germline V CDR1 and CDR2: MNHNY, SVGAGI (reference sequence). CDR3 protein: CASTHGASEAFF. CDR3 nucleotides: TGTGCCAGCACCCATGGGGCCTCTGAAGCTTTCTTT.

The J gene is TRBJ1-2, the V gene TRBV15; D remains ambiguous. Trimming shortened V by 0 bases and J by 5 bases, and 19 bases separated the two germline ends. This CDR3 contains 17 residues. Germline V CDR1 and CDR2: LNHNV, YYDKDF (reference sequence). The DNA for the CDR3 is TGTGCCACCAGCAGAGATTACCAGGTCCTAGGGCGGTATGGCTACACCTTC. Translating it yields CATSRDYQVLGRYGYTF.

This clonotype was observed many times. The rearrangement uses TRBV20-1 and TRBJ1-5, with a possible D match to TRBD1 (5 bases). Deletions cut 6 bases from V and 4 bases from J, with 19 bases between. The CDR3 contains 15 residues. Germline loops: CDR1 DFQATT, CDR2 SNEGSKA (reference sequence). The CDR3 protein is CSANPLWTLNQPQHF. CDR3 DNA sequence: TGCAGTGCCAACCCGTTGTGGACACTTAATCAGCCCCAGCATTTT.

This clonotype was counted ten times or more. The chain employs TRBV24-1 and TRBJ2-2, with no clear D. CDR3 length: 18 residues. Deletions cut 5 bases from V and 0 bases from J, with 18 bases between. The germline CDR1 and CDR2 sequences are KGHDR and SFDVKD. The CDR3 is CATSGSNKLTANTGELFF. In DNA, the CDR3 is TGTGCCACCAGTGGTTCGAACAAGCTTACCGCGAACACCGGGGAGCTGTTTTTT.

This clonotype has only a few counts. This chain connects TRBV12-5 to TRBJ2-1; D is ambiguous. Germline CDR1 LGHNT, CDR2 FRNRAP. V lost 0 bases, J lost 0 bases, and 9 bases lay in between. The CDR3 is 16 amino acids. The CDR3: CASGLVMQSSYNEQFF. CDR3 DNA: TGTGCTAGTGGTTTGGTAATGCAGAGCTCCTACAATGAGCAGTTCTTC.

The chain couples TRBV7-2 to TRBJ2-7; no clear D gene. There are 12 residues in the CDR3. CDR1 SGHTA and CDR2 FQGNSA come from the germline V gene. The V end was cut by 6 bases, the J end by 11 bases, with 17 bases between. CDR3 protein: CASSRQGEEKYF. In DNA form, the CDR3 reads TGTGCCAGCAGTCGACAAGGAGAAGAGAAGTACTTC.

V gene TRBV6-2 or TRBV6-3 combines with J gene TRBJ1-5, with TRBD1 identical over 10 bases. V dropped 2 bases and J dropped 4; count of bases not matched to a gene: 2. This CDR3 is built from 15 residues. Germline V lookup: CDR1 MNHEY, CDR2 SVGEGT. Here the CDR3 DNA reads TGTGCCAGCAGTTACCGGGGACAGGGGAATCAGCCCCAGCATTTT. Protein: CASSYRGQGNQPQHF.

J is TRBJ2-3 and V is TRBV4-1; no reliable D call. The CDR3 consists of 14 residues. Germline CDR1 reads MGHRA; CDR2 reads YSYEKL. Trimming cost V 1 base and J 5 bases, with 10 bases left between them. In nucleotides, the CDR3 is TGCGCCAGCAGCCAAGTTCCAGACGGAGATACGCAGTATTTT. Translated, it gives CASSQVPDGDTQYF.

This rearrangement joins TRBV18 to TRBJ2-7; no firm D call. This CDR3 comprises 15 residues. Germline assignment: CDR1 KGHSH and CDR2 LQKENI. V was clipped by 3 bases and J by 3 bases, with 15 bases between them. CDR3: CASSPGVDTGYEQYF. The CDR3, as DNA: TGTGCCAGCTCACCGGGTGTAGACACGGGCTACGAGCAGTACTTC.

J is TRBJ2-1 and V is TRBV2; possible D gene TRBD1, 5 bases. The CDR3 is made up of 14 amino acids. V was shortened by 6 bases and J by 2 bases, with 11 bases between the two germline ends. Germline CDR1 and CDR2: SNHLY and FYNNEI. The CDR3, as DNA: TGTGCCAGCAGCGCAGGGTGGCCCTACAATGAGCAGTTCTTC. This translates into CASSAGWPYNEQFF.

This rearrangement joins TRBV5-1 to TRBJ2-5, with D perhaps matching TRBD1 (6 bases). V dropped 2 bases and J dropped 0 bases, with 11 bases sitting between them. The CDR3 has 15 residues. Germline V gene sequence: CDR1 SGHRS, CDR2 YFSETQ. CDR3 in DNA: TGCGCCAGCAGCTTCCGCCAGGGGAACCAAGAGACCCAGTACTTC. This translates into CASSFRQGNQETQYF.

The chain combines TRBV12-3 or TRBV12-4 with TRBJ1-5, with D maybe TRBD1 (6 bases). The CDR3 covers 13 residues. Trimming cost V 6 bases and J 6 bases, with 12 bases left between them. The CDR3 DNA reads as TGTGCCAGCAGAAAATCAGGGGTTCAGCCCCAGCATTTT. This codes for CASRKSGVQPQHF.

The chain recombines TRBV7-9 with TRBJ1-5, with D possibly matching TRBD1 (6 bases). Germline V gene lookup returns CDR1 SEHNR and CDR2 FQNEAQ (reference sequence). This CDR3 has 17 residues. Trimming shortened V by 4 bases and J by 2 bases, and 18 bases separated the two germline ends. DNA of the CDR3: TGTGCCAGCAGCTCACGAGGGGACAACAGGGGCAATCAGCCCCAGCATTTT. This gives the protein CASSSRGDNRGNQPQHF.

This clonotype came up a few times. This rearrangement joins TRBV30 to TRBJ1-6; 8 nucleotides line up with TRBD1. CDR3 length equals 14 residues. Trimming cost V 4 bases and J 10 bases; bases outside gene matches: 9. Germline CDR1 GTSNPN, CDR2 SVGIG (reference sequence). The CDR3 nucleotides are TGTGCCTGGACCCCCCGGACAGGGAGCTCACCCCTCCACTTT. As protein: CAWTPRTGSSPLHF.